This T cell receptor (beta chain) comes out of a study of control samples from healthy donors and cancer patients. The germline CDR1 and CDR2 sequences are MNHEY and SVGEGT. V lost 0 bases and J lost 0, with 17 bases in between. This CDR3 has 18 residues. Method: immunoSEQ multiplex PCR; TCRdb's copy keeps in-frame clones and lacks some. The sample records about 75,000 clones, around 95% being singletons. The origin of this receptor is a middle-aged woman in good health. V and J are TRBV6-2 or TRBV6-3 and TRBJ2-5, with a tentative D call TRBD1 (5 bases). Sequencing was carried out using blood. CDR3 sequence: CASSYSAGSLGYQETQYF. The CDR3 nucleotides are TGTGCCAGCAGTTACTCAGCAGGGTCGTTGGGGTACCAAGAGACCCAGTACTTC.